The T cell receptor beta chain under discussion was sequenced for a study of blood T cells in healthy people across ages. V dropped 7 bases and J dropped 4 bases, with 20 bases sitting between them. The CDR3 totals 16 residues. Germline loops: CDR1 MNHEY, CDR2 SVGAGI. This clonotype was counted many times. Its antigen is currently unknown. Overall study findings and caveats: Estimated diversity that came from one million T cells was considered an underestimate.

Together with a sample-barcoded 5' primer, a J-beta primer mix was included in a second PCR lasting about 6 to 11 cycles. TCRdb processed the 5' RACE reads anew with MiXCR; each CDR3 protein has one entry. This sample has 630,000 or so distinct CDR3 sequences, with about a third found just once. This chain uses TRBV6-5 with TRBJ2-1; no clear D gene. The TCR originated in a woman of 80 years or more in good health. The sample consisted of blood. CDR3 loop: CASTSYWQLSYNEQFF. The CDR3 DNA is TGTGCCAGCACCAGTTACTGGCAGCTCTCGTACAATGAGCAGTTCTTC.